The 10 T cell receptor beta chains presented below share a single source sample, sequenced in a study of T cell responses to AZD1222 COVID-19 vaccine. Some clones are missing from TCRdb's copy, which holds only in-frame ones; the method was immunoSEQ multiplex PCR. The data show approximately 120,000 clones, 80% to 95% seen once. The sequencing used peripheral blood, collected on day 0 of AZD1222 vaccination. The receptor set was obtained from an adult in good health.

The chain employs TRBV28 and TRBJ1-4; 7 bases align to TRBD1. Germline values: CDR1 MDHEN, CDR2 SYDVKM. The ends lost 2 bases at V and 4 bases at J; junction bases unmatched: 7. This CDR3 contains 16 residues. CDR3 coding DNA: TGTGCCAGCAGTTTAAGTGGGACAGCCTATAATGAAAAACTGTTTTTT. Its protein product is CASSLSGTAYNEKLFF.

J is TRBJ2-3 and V is TRBV5-1; TRBD2 aligns across 11 bases. Germline V gene sequence: CDR1 SGHRS, CDR2 YFSETQ. Losses at the gene ends were 2 bases for V and 2 bases for J; bases not matched to a gene: 13. This CDR3 is built from 19 residues. CDR3 DNA sequence: TGCGCCAGCAGCTTTGGCTTGTCACGGACTAGCGGGTACACAGATACGCAGTATTTT. This translates into CASSFGLSRTSGYTDTQYF.

The chain combines TRBV12-3 or TRBV12-4 with TRBJ2-7; TRBD2 matches 7 bases. Unmatched junction bases numbered 12, after V lost 6 bases and J lost 10 bases. The CDR3 totals 13 residues. As DNA, the CDR3 is TGTGCCAGCAGGGGGAGGGCCCGATCGGACCAGTACTTC. This translates into CASRGRARSDQYF.

The sample holds a few counts of this clone. V usage is TRBV18 and J usage is TRBJ2-7; 7 bases agree with TRBD1. The CDR3 sequence is 14 residues long. With V trimmed by 3 bases and J by 1 base, 3 bases remained unmatched. Germline V gene data show CDR1 as KGHSH and CDR2 as LQKENI. CDR3 amino acids: CASSPRDSSYEQYF. The CDR3 nucleotides are TGTGCCAGCTCACCTCGGGACAGTTCCTACGAGCAGTACTTC.

The gene calls are TRBV19 and TRBJ2-2, with D perhaps TRBD1 (5 bases). Trimming pared 3 bases from V and 7 bases from J, leaving 12 bases between. The germline V gene has CDR1 LNHDA and CDR2 SQIVND (reference sequence). The CDR3 sequence is 14 residues long. CDR3 nucleotide sequence: TGTGCCAGTAGTATTCGGGTAGGGGTCGGGGAGCTGTTTTTT. It yields the protein CASSIRVGVGELFF.

The rearrangement joins TRBV18 to TRBJ2-7; weak D call: TRBD1 (6 bases). Germline CDR1 and CDR2: KGHSH and LQKENI. Deletions cut 3 bases from V and 0 bases from J, with 12 bases between. The CDR3 has 15 amino acids. The CDR3, as DNA: TGTGCCAGCTCACCTCGACAGGCATCCTCCTACGAGCAGTACTTC. Amino acids: CASSPRQASSYEQYF.

V usage is TRBV29-1 and J usage is TRBJ2-7; D gene ambiguous. V gave up 3 bases and J gave up 3 bases, with 15 bases separating them. The CDR3 loop spans 14 amino acids. Germline CDR1 is SQVTM and CDR2 is ANQGSEA. The CDR3 DNA sequence: TGCAGCGTTGATTCGTCGGACGGCCTCTACGAGCAGTACTTC. Amino acids: CSVDSSDGLYEQYF.

The chain has TRBV7-2 and TRBJ1-2, with D unclear. Deletions cut 4 bases from V and 8 bases from J, with 14 bases between. CDR1 is SGHTA and CDR2 is FQGNSA in the germline V gene. The CDR3 consists of 13 residues. CDR3 region: CASSSRSAQGYTF. The CDR3 DNA reads TGTGCCAGCAGCTCCCGGTCTGCTCAAGGCTACACCTTC. Full variable domain (remainder filled in from reference TRBV7-2 and TRBJ1-2): GAGVSQSPSNKVTEKGKDVELRCDPISGHTALYWYRQSLGQGLEFLIYFQGNSAPDKSGLPSDRFSAERTGGSVSTLTIQRTQQEDSAVYLCASSSRSAQGYTFGSGTRLTVV.

V usage is TRBV21-1 and J usage is TRBJ2-7; the table's D call TRBD2 went unverified against the DNA. TRBV21-1 is termed a pseudogene. The CDR3 contains 13 residues. The CDR3 reads CASSREGGNEQYF. DNA of the CDR3: TGTGCCAGCAGCAGGGAGGGAGGGAACGAGCAGTACTTC.

CDR3: CAIKGGGTDTQYF. Written as DNA, the CDR3 is TGTGCCATCAAAGGGGGGGGGACAGATACGCAGTATTTT. The chain employs TRBV10-3 and TRBJ2-3, with D possibly TRBD2 on 7 matching bases. CDR3 size: 13 residues. V was cut by 7 bases and J by 3 bases, with 11 bases left in between. CDR1 and CDR2 from the germline V gene are ENHRY and SYGVKD.